One and the same sample provided the 26 T cell receptor beta chains below, sequenced in a study of identical twins. TCRdb ran MiXCR on the 5' RACE reads and lists one entry per CDR3 protein. Of some 1,600,000 distinct CDR3 sequences in the sample, roughly 35% were seen once. The sample comprised cord blood. All receptors come from a newborn girl in good health.

The chain joins TRBV4-1 to TRBJ2-5, with unresolved D. CDR3 length equals 14 residues. Germline lookup yields CDR1 MGHRA and CDR2 YSYEKL. Trimming took 4 bases from V and 5 from J, leaving 14 bases between them. The CDR3 DNA follows: TGCGCCAGCAGCCCCAGGACCACTCTGGAGACCCAGTACTTC. Amino acid sequence: CASSPRTTLETQYF.

This clonotype has just a few counts. J is TRBJ2-1 and V is TRBV14; TRBD2 matches at 13 bases. CDR1 and CDR2 (germline): SGHDN, FVKESK. This CDR3 region has 16 residues. The J segment lost 9 bases and the V segment lost 1 base, leaving 6 bases of the junction unmatched. In DNA form, the CDR3 reads TGTGCCAGCAGCCAAGTAGGGACTAGCGGGGTCGGTGAGCAGTTCTTC. Translating it yields CASSQVGTSGVGEQFF.

The chain recombines TRBV29-1 with TRBJ2-1, with TRBD1 identical over 9 bases. This CDR3 region has 12 residues. J lost 10 bases, V lost 6 bases, and 7 bases had no gene match. Germline CDR1 is SQVTM and CDR2 is ANQGSEA. The CDR3 sequence is CSVSDRGYEQFF. The CDR3 DNA sequence: TGCAGCGTGTCGGACAGGGGATACGAGCAGTTCTTC.

The genes are TRBV5-1 and TRBJ2-3; TRBD2 is a possible D gene (6 bases). CDR3 length equals 16 residues. CDR1 is SGHRS and CDR2 is YFSETQ in the germline V gene. Trimming shortened V by 0 bases and J by 2 bases, and 13 bases separated the two germline ends. The CDR3 DNA reads TGCGCCAGCAGCTTGGCGCCTAGCGCTTTCACAGATACGCAGTATTTT. It encodes CASSLAPSAFTDTQYF.

The chain is built from TRBV6-6 and TRBJ1-3; D remains unclear. Trimming removed 4 bases from V and 0 bases from J, with 7 bases in between. The CDR3 length is 14 residues. Germline V lookup: CDR1 MNHNY, CDR2 SVGAGI (reference sequence). CDR3 region: CASSFLSSGNTIYF. In nucleotides, the CDR3 is TGTGCCAGCAGTTTCCTTTCCTCTGGAAACACCATATATTTT.

The CDR3: CASSQATRGSSYNEQFF. The CDR3 nucleotides read TGTGCCAGCAGCCAAGCGACGCGGGGGAGCTCCTACAATGAGCAGTTCTTC. The chain carries TRBV4-2 and TRBJ2-1; 7 nucleotides agree with TRBD2. CDR1 is LGHNA and CDR2 is YNFKEQ in the germline V gene. The length of the CDR3 is 17 residues. V lost 1 base to trimming and J lost 0 bases; unmatched junction nucleotides: 6.

The chain uses TRBV11-2 and TRBJ2-1; perhaps D is TRBD1 or TRBD2 (6 bases each). V gave up 1 base and J gave up 8 bases, with 24 bases separating them. From germline, CDR1 is SGHAT and CDR2 FQNNGV. The CDR3 has 18 residues. CDR3 sequence reads: CASSLGRLWGAIEDEQFF. CDR3 DNA: TGTGCCAGCAGCTTAGGGCGTTTGTGGGGGGCCATTGAGGATGAGCAGTTCTTC.

The V and J genes are TRBV29-1 and TRBJ2-7, with D perhaps TRBD1 (7 bases). This CDR3 region has 15 residues. Germline CDR1 and CDR2: SQVTM and ANQGSEA. V was clipped by 1 base and J by 7 bases, with 20 bases between them. The DNA for the CDR3 is TGCAGCGTTGAAGTCGTACAGGGGAGGTACAATGAGCAGTACTTC. The encoded protein is CSVEVVQGRYNEQYF.

This clonotype occurred a few times. The chain joins TRBV27 to TRBJ2-5, with D possibly TRBD2 on 6 matching bases. The DNA end is more similar to TRBJ2-7, so the J call may be wrong. CDR1 and CDR2 (germline): MNHEY, SMNVEV (reference sequence). This CDR3 is 14 amino acids long. CDR3 sequence (DNA): TGTGCCAGCAGTCCCTCCGGGGGAAACTACGAGCAGTACTTC. Amino acid sequence: CASSPSGGNYEQYF.

This chain uses TRBV5-1 with TRBJ2-1; 9 positions agree with TRBD2. V shed 3 bases and J 5 bases; nucleotides not matched to a gene: 6. This CDR3 comprises 15 residues. Germline V gene lookup returns CDR1 SGHRS and CDR2 YFSETQ. The CDR3 protein is CASSYNSGRNNEQFF. Here the CDR3 DNA reads TGCGCCAGCAGCTATAATAGCGGGAGAAACAATGAGCAGTTCTTC.

The chain joins TRBV5-1 to TRBJ2-3; 10 positions match TRBD2. The CDR3 covers 17 residues. Germline lookup yields CDR1 SGHRS and CDR2 YFSETQ. With 4 bases clipped from V and 2 bases from J, the junction kept 10 bases outside the gene matches. In nucleotides, the CDR3 is TGCGCCAGCAGCCCCCGGATTAGCGGGGGGTTCACAGATACGCAGTATTTT. Encoded protein: CASSPRISGGFTDTQYF. Based on the CDR3 plus reference TRBV5-1 and TRBJ2-3, the full variable domain is KAGVTQTPRYLIKTRGQQVTLSCSPISGHRSVSWYQQTPGQGLQFLFEYFSETQRNKGNFPGRFSGRQFSNSRSEMNVSTLELGDSALYLCASSPRISGGFTDTQYFGPGTRLTVL.

Turning to this clonotype: A junction boundary mismatches the germline segment, possibly from a read error. This sequence joins TRBV5-1 and TRBJ1-6; D ambiguous. There are 14 residues in the CDR3. Germline V gene sequence: CDR1 SGHRS, CDR2 YFSETQ. In DNA, the CDR3 is TGCGCCAGCAGCTTGGGTGGGTTTGAATCACCCCCCCACTTT. This translates into CASSLGGFESPPHF.

This chain joins TRBV10-3 and TRBJ2-5; weak D call: TRBD2 (5 bases). The length of the CDR3 is 15 residues. V gave up 0 bases and J gave up 4 bases, with 12 bases separating them. Germline lookup yields CDR1 ENHRY and CDR2 SYGVKD. The CDR3 DNA is TGTGCCATCAGTGAGTCGGCAAGGACTGCAGAGACCCAGTACTTC. This codes for CAISESARTAETQYF.

This clonotype showed up just a few times. V and J are TRBV11-2 and TRBJ2-7; D unclear. Trimming stripped 3 bases from V and 2 bases from J, with 11 bases between. Germline V gene sequence: CDR1 SGHAT, CDR2 FQNNGV. The CDR3 spans 14 residues. The CDR3 loop is CASSFWAAAYEQYF. CDR3 nucleotides: TGTGCCAGCAGCTTCTGGGCAGCAGCCTACGAGCAGTACTTC. Filled out from reference TRBV11-2 and TRBJ2-7, the complete variable domain reads EAGVAQSPRYKIIEKRQSVAFWCNPISGHATLYWYQQILGQGPKLLIQFQNNGVVDDSQLPKDRFSAERLKGVDSTLKIQPAKLEDSAVYLCASSFWAAAYEQYFGPGTRLTVT.

The chain links TRBV20-1 to TRBJ1-2, with a tentative D call TRBD1 (6 bases). The CDR3 length is 15 residues. Deletions cut 2 bases from V and 4 bases from J, with 17 bases between. Per the germline V gene, CDR1 is DFQATT and CDR2 is SNEGSKA (reference sequence). The CDR3 reads CSARPPRGSSYGYTF. In DNA, the CDR3 is TGCAGTGCTAGACCTCCGAGGGGGAGTAGCTATGGCTACACCTTC.

A few counts support this clonotype. The J gene is TRBJ2-1, the V gene TRBV6-1; 10 bases map to TRBD1. Germline CDR1 reads MNHNS; CDR2 reads SASEGT. The CDR3 has 13 residues. With 6 bases clipped from V and 9 bases from J, the junction kept 5 bases outside the gene matches. The CDR3 DNA is TGTGCCAGCAGCCGTCGGGACAGGGGTGAGCAGTTCTTC. Translated, it gives CASSRRDRGEQFF.

This clonotype was found once. V usage is TRBV7-2 and J usage is TRBJ2-2, with D uncertain. This CDR3 spans 18 amino acids. V was clipped by 4 bases and J by 0 bases, with 18 bases between them. Germline assignment: CDR1 SGHTA and CDR2 FQGNSA. CDR3 loop: CASSSYTGAASNTGELFF. Written as DNA, the CDR3 is TGTGCCAGCAGCTCCTACACCGGCGCGGCCTCGAACACCGGGGAGCTGTTTTTT.

V gene TRBV20-1 combines with J gene TRBJ2-7, with 8 bases that match TRBD1. CDR1 and CDR2 (germline): DFQATT, SNEGSKA (reference sequence). CDR3 size: 13 residues. V lost 6 bases and J lost 2; bases outside the gene matches: 6. The CDR3 is CSAPRDRTYEQYF. For the CDR3, the DNA is TGCAGTGCGCCCCGGGACAGGACCTACGAGCAGTACTTC.

The rearrangement joins TRBV11-1 to TRBJ2-5, with D possibly TRBD2 on 5 matching bases. This CDR3 contains 13 residues. The germline V and J ends were trimmed by 3 bases and 5 bases, with 10 bases remaining between them. Germline CDR1 SGHAT, CDR2 FQDESV (reference sequence). CDR3 in DNA: TGTGCCAGCAGCTTGGACTGGGTGGAGACCCAGTACTTC. It encodes CASSLDWVETQYF.

This clonotype turned up a few times. This chain uses TRBV11-2 with TRBJ2-1, with D possibly TRBD1 on 5 matching bases. The CDR3 contains 14 residues. Germline CDR1 reads SGHAT; CDR2 reads FQNNGV. Trimming removed 2 bases at V and 13 bases at J, with 18 bases between. The CDR3 coding sequence is TGTGCCAGCAGCTTAAGTCGGTGGACAATCACACAGTTCTTC. This gives the protein CASSLSRWTITQFF.

The V and J genes are TRBV19 and TRBJ2-5; D might be TRBD2 (6 bases). Germline values: CDR1 LNHDA, CDR2 SQIVND (reference sequence). The CDR3 length is 16 residues. The V gene lost 5 bases and the J gene lost 3 bases, with 19 bases spanning the gap. The DNA for the CDR3 is TGTGCCAGTAGTCCCACCCCCCTGGCGGGGAAAGAGACCCAGTACTTC. It encodes CASSPTPLAGKETQYF. Filled out from reference TRBV19 and TRBJ2-5, the complete variable domain reads DGGITQSPKYLFRKEGQNVTLSCEQNLNHDAMYWYRQDPGQGLRLIYYSQIVNDFQKGDIAEGYSVSREKKESFPLTVTSAQKNPTAFYLCASSPTPLAGKETQYFGPGTRLLVL.

The rearrangement uses TRBV10-3 and TRBJ2-7, with 8 bases aligning to TRBD2. This CDR3 has 15 amino acids. Germline V gives CDR1 ENHRY, CDR2 SYGVKD. With V trimmed by 0 bases and J by 2 bases, 3 bases remained unmatched. The CDR3 sequence: CAISESLAGTYEQYF. In DNA, the CDR3 is TGTGCCATCAGTGAGTCGCTAGCGGGTACCTACGAGCAGTACTTC.

As to this clonotype: Germline is not matched at one junction end, which may reflect a read error. This sequence joins TRBV11-2 and TRBJ2-3; 9 nucleotides agree with TRBD1. Germline CDR1 reads SGHAT; CDR2 reads FQNNGV. The CDR3 sequence is 18 residues long. DNA for the CDR3: TGTGCCAGCAGCTTAGATCTAGGGACAGGGAGGCGGACAGATACGCAGTGTTTT. This codes for CASSLDLGTGRRTDTQCF.

Only a few counts were recorded for this clonotype. The chain carries TRBV5-1 and TRBJ2-3, with 10 bases that match TRBD2. The V segment lost 2 bases and the J segment 2 bases; nucleotides outside the gene matches: 5. There are 16 residues in the CDR3. CDR1 and CDR2 from the germline V gene are SGHRS and YFSETQ. In DNA, the CDR3 is TGCGCCAGCAGCTTCCTGACTAGCGGGCCCACAGATACGCAGTATTTT. Translation: CASSFLTSGPTDTQYF.

This clonotype occurred many times. This chain uses TRBV7-8 with TRBJ2-7; TRBD1 matches at 7 bases. V lost 3 bases and J lost 2; bases outside the gene matches: 10. The CDR3 length is 16 residues. Germline CDR1 is SGHVS and CDR2 is FQNEAQ. The CDR3: CASSFSQGFGTYEQYF. CDR3 bases: TGTGCCAGCAGCTTCTCACAGGGGTTTGGGACCTACGAGCAGTACTTC.

This clonotype was found a few times. The chain couples TRBV25-1 to TRBJ1-5; the match to TRBD1 covers 8 bases. Germline CDR1 MGHDK, CDR2 SYGVNS. This CDR3 spans 19 amino acids. V lost 2 bases and J lost 6; bases outside the gene matches: 18. The CDR3 sequence: CASSEPEKDRGDTGQPQHF. The CDR3 DNA follows: TGTGCCAGCAGTGAACCCGAGAAAGACAGGGGAGATACGGGTCAGCCCCAGCATTTT.